A single sample is the source of the 10 T cell receptor beta chains below, sequenced in a study of blood T cell repertoires in COVID-19. Sequenced by immunoSEQ multiplex PCR; TCRdb stores in-frame clones only, minus some. The sample carries 150,000 to 250,000 clones, 65% to 90% recorded once. Sequenced: PBMCs or T cells enriched from blood (not recorded which). Every receptor here comes from a man between 35 and 55 years old who had recovered from COVID-19.

This clone has at least ten counts. This chain joins TRBV4-1 and TRBJ2-1; 11 bases map to TRBD2. CDR3 length: 16 residues. CDR1 is MGHRA, CDR2 YSYEKL, per germline. The J segment lost 8 bases and the V segment lost 4 bases, leaving 10 bases of the junction unmatched. The CDR3 here is CASSPSSGRALDEQFF. In DNA, the CDR3 is TGCGCCAGCAGCCCCAGTAGCGGGAGGGCCTTGGATGAGCAGTTCTTC.

The chain couples TRBV6-1 to TRBJ2-7; D uncertain. CDR1 MNHNS and CDR2 SASEGT come from the germline V gene. The CDR3 totals 12 residues. The germline V and J ends were trimmed by 3 bases and 2 bases, with 5 bases remaining between them. The CDR3 reads CASSDKTYEQYV. The CDR3 DNA reads as TGTGCCAGCAGTGACAAAACCTACGAGCAGTACGTC.

V is TRBV28 and J is TRBJ2-1; TRBD2 is a possible D gene (5 bases). CDR3 length: 18 amino acids. The germline CDR1 and CDR2 sequences are MDHEN and SYDVKM. V was shortened by 3 bases and J by 9 bases, with 27 bases between the two germline ends. CDR3 in DNA: TGTGCCAGCAGTTTGCTGACTTTGGCGGGTCTGGGAGAGGGTGAGCAGTTCTTC. This sequence encodes CASSLLTLAGLGEGEQFF.

In this sample, this clone turned up many times. The chain uses TRBV5-4 and TRBJ2-5, with TRBD2 identical over 7 bases. V shed 0 bases and J 1 base; nucleotides not matched to a gene: 0. The CDR3 length is 14 residues. CDR1 and CDR2 from the germline V gene are SGHNT and YYREEE (reference sequence). CDR3 sequence reads: CASSLGLAQETQYF. CDR3 bases: TGTGCCAGCAGCTTGGGACTAGCCCAAGAGACCCAGTACTTC.

The rearrangement links TRBV29-1 to TRBJ2-3; maybe TRBD2 (6 bases). The CDR3 totals 14 residues. V gave up 4 bases and J gave up 3 bases, with 14 bases separating them. The V gene's germline CDR1 is SQVTM and CDR2 ANQGSEA. CDR3 sequence: CSVARTGRTDTQYF. DNA for the CDR3: TGCAGCGTTGCCCGGACGGGGAGGACAGATACGCAGTATTTT.

Only one count was recorded for this clone. The chain links TRBV4-3 to TRBJ2-1, with D maybe TRBD2 (5 bases). V dropped 2 bases and J dropped 1 base, with 9 bases sitting between them. Germline CDR1 and CDR2: LGHNA and YSLEER. CDR3 length: 15 residues. CDR3 amino acids: CASSQFAGSYNEQFF. The CDR3 DNA sequence: TGCGCCAGCAGCCAATTCGCGGGTTCCTACAATGAGCAGTTCTTC.

The V call is TRBV4-2, the J call TRBJ2-3, with 10 bases fitting TRBD2. The germline V gene encodes CDR1 LGHNA and CDR2 YNFKEQ. The V gene end was trimmed by 3 bases and the J gene end by 5 bases; junction bases not matched to a gene: 8. The CDR3 covers 16 residues. The CDR3 DNA follows: TGTGCCAGCAGCCAGTCAGTTCTAGCGGGGGAAGATACGCAGTATTTT. It specifies CASSQSVLAGEDTQYF.

This chain joins TRBV19 and TRBJ1-4, with 7 bases that match TRBD1. The CDR3 runs 14 residues. J gave up 5 bases and V 6 bases, and 6 bases lay outside the gene matches. Germline-derived CDR1 and CDR2 are LNHDA and SQIVND (reference sequence). The CDR3 reads CASSRQGENEKLFF. The CDR3 DNA is TGTGCCAGTAGCCGACAGGGCGAGAATGAAAAACTGTTTTTT.

This chain uses TRBV30 with TRBJ1-3; the D is unclear. This CDR3 has 13 amino acids. Trimming pared 0 bases from V and 0 bases from J, leaving 3 bases between. CDR1 is GTSNPN, CDR2 SVGIG, per germline (reference sequence). CDR3 sequence: CAWSVSSGNTIYF. The CDR3, as DNA: TGTGCCTGGAGTGTCTCCTCTGGAAACACCATATATTTT.

The chain recombines TRBV7-6 with TRBJ1-1; D gene ambiguous. Per germline, CDR1 SGHVS and CDR2 FNYEAQ. Trimming took 0 bases from V and 2 from J, leaving 7 bases between them. CDR3 length: 14 amino acids. The CDR3 spells CASSLARVNTEAFF. In nucleotides, the CDR3 is TGTGCCAGCAGCTTAGCGAGGGTAAACACTGAAGCTTTCTTT.